This entry lists 3 T cell receptor beta chains sequenced from one sample in a study of T cell repertoires in cytomegalovirus infection. TCRdb redid the calling of the reads with MiXCR, one entry per CDR3 protein. This table holds approximately 990,000 distinct CDR3 sequences, roughly 31% found once. The antigens of these receptors remain unknown. The sample in question was cultured CD8+ T cells from PBMCs, obtained from culture after CMV antigen stimulation. The receptor set was obtained from a human donor in good health (CMV status not recorded). Some clones in this sample may be carry-over from other donors' samples.

The V gene is TRBV6-1, the J gene TRBJ2-7; possible D gene TRBD2, 5 bases. Per germline, CDR1 MNHNS and CDR2 SASEGT. The germline V and J ends were trimmed by 7 bases and 0 bases, with 13 bases remaining between them. The CDR3 covers 14 residues. The CDR3: CASTVRGSSYEQYV. For the CDR3, the DNA is TGTGCCAGCACGGTCCGGGGTAGCTCCTACGAGCAGTACGTC.

This clonotype was counted many times. This sequence joins TRBV7-2 and TRBJ2-3; 9 bases line up with TRBD1. V lost 4 bases to trimming and J lost 2 bases; unmatched junction nucleotides: 7. The V gene's germline CDR1 is SGHTA and CDR2 FQGNSA. The CDR3 runs to 16 residues. The CDR3 loop reads CASSYRTGADTDTQYF. The CDR3 DNA is TGTGCCAGCAGCTACCGGACAGGGGCAGACACAGATACGCAGTATTTT.

This chain links TRBV12-3 or TRBV12-4 with TRBJ2-2; D unclear. The V and J ends lost 2 bases and 7 bases respectively, with 11 bases between them. This CDR3 is 14 amino acids long. The CDR3 DNA reads TGTGCCAGCAGTTTAATGCCAGGCGGCGGGGAGCTGTTTTTT. Translated, it gives CASSLMPGGGELFF.